One and the same sample provided the 17 T cell receptor beta chains below, sequenced in a study of CD8+CD57+ T cells in acquired aplastic anemia. Template material for TCR beta VDJ and CDR3 profiling consisted of genomic DNA. MiXCR, run by TCRdb on the reads, gives a single entry per CDR3 protein. There are 400,000 to 600,000 distinct CDR3 sequences in the sample; around 33% occur only once, and about 0.8% lies in the top ten. Sequenced patients had shown CD8+CD57+ cell expansion by flow cytometry. The specimen sequenced was sorted CD4+, CD8+, or CD8+CD57+ T cells (not recorded which) from PBMCs. The receptors were sampled from a human donor with aplastic anemia.

This clonotype appeared a few times. This chain uses TRBV5-5 with TRBJ1-5; D is uncertain. CDR3 length equals 15 residues. The V end lost 5 bases, the J end lost 10 bases, and 22 bases lay between the germline ends. Looked up from germline, CDR1 is SGHKS and CDR2 is YYEKEE (reference sequence). The CDR3: CASSKNDPSRGPQHF. The CDR3 nucleotides are TGTGCCAGCAGTAAAAACGACCCCAGTCGAGGTCCCCAGCATTTT.

This chain uses TRBV29-1 with TRBJ2-7; D possibly uses TRBD1 or TRBD2 (5 bases each). The CDR3 has 12 amino acids. Germline-derived CDR1 and CDR2 are SQVTM and ANQGSEA. Trimming removed 5 bases at V and 0 bases at J, with 8 bases between. The CDR3 reads CSVTGLSYEQYF. The CDR3 DNA is TGCAGCGTTACGGGGCTCTCCTACGAGCAGTACTTC.

In this sample, this clonotype turned up many times. The chain combines TRBV20-1 with TRBJ1-2; tentatively, D is TRBD1 (5 bases). V was pared by 3 bases and J by 3 bases, with 11 bases between. The CDR3 covers 13 residues. CDR1 is DFQATT, CDR2 SNEGSKA, per germline (reference sequence). CDR3 in amino acids: CSASLGGDYGYTF. CDR3 coding DNA: TGCAGTGCTAGCCTGGGGGGAGACTATGGCTACACCTTC.

The chain joins TRBV3-1 to TRBJ1-2; the D is unclear. Germline V CDR1 and CDR2: LGHDT, YNNKEL (reference sequence). The length of the CDR3 is 15 residues. Trimming left V 0 bases short and J 4 bases short, with 12 bases between. CDR3 nucleotide sequence: TGTGCCAGCAGCCAAGAGTTGGCAGCCCTCTATGGCTACACCTTC. Residues: CASSQELAALYGYTF.

The chain employs TRBV29-1 and TRBJ1-1, with TRBD1 matching over 7 bases. V lost 7 bases to trimming and J lost 4 bases; unmatched junction nucleotides: 6. The CDR3 has 12 amino acids. Germline V gene data show CDR1 as SQVTM and CDR2 as ANQGSEA. CDR3 loop: CSGNRGATEAFF. CDR3 sequence (DNA): TGCAGCGGGAACAGGGGCGCCACTGAAGCTTTCTTT.

This clonotype was recorded only once. One end of the junction fails to match germline, which may point to a read error. This chain joins TRBV2 and TRBJ1-5; unclear D gene. The germline V gene has CDR1 SNHLY and CDR2 FYNNEI. CDR3 length: 14 amino acids. The CDR3 is CASRPLGSNRPQHF. The CDR3 DNA is TGTGCCAGCCGCCCATTGGGTAGCAATCGGCCCCAGCATTTT.

The chain carries TRBV19 and TRBJ1-2; unclear D gene. V was pared by 4 bases and J by 5 bases, with 8 bases between. Germline lookup yields CDR1 LNHDA and CDR2 SQIVND (reference sequence). The CDR3 is 12 amino acids. The chain's CDR3 is CASSTRRYGYTF. In nucleotides, the CDR3 is TGTGCCAGTAGTACTCGAAGATATGGCTACACCTTC.

With regard to this clonotype: Being one base from a much bigger clone, this may be a read error. The V call is TRBV20-1, the J call TRBJ2-7, with a tentative D call TRBD1 (6 bases). The CDR3 has 11 residues. Looked up from germline, CDR1 is DFQATT and CDR2 is SNEGSKA (reference sequence). The germline V and J ends were trimmed by 2 bases and 6 bases, with 8 bases remaining between them. The CDR3 region has the DNA TGCAGTGCTAGAACAGGGTCCGAGCAGTACTTC. This codes for CSARTGSEQYF.

With respect to this clonotype: Since no conserved phenylalanine or tryptophan closes the CDR3, a read error is the likely cause. J is TRBJ1-6 and V is TRBV10-3, with no clear D. This CDR3 has 13 amino acids. The V gene lost 2 bases and the J gene lost 8 bases, with 7 bases spanning the gap. Per germline, CDR1 ENHRY and CDR2 SYGVKD. CDR3 bases: TGTGCCATCAGTGAGAGAGAGGATTCACCCCTCCACCTT. This encodes CAISEREDSPLHL.

The rearrangement joins TRBV12-3 or TRBV12-4 to TRBJ2-3; D is undetermined. This CDR3 is 12 amino acids long. Trimming pared 7 bases from V and 2 bases from J, leaving 7 bases between. In nucleotides, the CDR3 is TGTGCCAGCAAGGAGTTCACAGATACGCAGTATTTT. Its translation is CASKEFTDTQYF.

Points on this clonotype: The junction shows a germline mismatch at one end, possibly a read error. The chain combines TRBV10-3 with TRBJ2-7; possibly TRBD1 for D (6 bases). CDR1 and CDR2 (germline): ENHRY, SYGVKD. There are 15 residues in the CDR3. This CDR3 is CASSFPQGNAYEQYF. In DNA, the CDR3 is TGTGCCAGCAGTTTTCCACAGGGTAACGCCTACGAGCAGTACTTC.

This clonotype was detected many times. The chain links TRBV19 to TRBJ2-7; 11 bases match TRBD2. CDR1 and CDR2 (germline): LNHDA, SQIVND (reference sequence). The V gene end was trimmed by 4 bases and the J gene end by 4 bases; junction bases not matched to a gene: 9. There are 16 residues in the CDR3. CDR3 in amino acids: CASSRTGTSGTYEQYF. CDR3 coding DNA: TGTGCCAGTAGTAGAACCGGGACTAGCGGCACTTACGAGCAGTACTTC.

There are many counts of this clonotype. The chain's CDR3 is CASRRTGDVRTEAFF. In DNA form, the CDR3 reads TGTGCCAGTAGAAGGACGGGGGACGTGCGCACTGAAGCTTTCTTT. The V call is TRBV19, the J call TRBJ1-1, with D tentatively TRBD1 (5 bases). The CDR3 loop spans 15 amino acids. The V and J ends lost 6 bases and 4 bases respectively, with 18 bases between them. Looked up from germline, CDR1 is LNHDA and CDR2 is SQIVND (reference sequence). Looking up the rest from reference TRBV19 and TRBJ1-1 gives the full variable domain: DGGITQSPKYLFRKEGQNVTLSCEQNLNHDAMYWYRQDPGQGLRLIYYSQIVNDFQKGDIAEGYSVSREKKESFPLTVTSAQKNPTAFYLCASRRTGDVRTEAFFGQGTRLTVV.

This clonotype occurred many times. The chain couples TRBV12-3 or TRBV12-4 to TRBJ2-6; a possible D gene is TRBD1 (7 bases). The CDR3 runs to 17 residues. V lost 6 bases and J 1 base, leaving 16 bases between the germline ends. CDR3 bases: TGTGCCAGCAGCTGGAGGGGGCGGCTATCTGGGGCCAACGTCCTGACTTTC. As protein: CASSWRGRLSGANVLTF.

For this clonotype: An end of the junction differs from the germline gene, which may be a read error. The chain has TRBV7-9 and TRBJ1-4, with D unresolved. The CDR3 contains 14 residues. The germline CDR1 and CDR2 sequences are SEHNR and FQNEAQ (reference sequence). Here the CDR3 reads CASSLSPTNEKLFF. The CDR3 DNA follows: TGCGCCAGCAGCTTGTCTCCAACTAATGAAAAACTGTTTTTT.

The rearrangement uses TRBV2 and TRBJ1-6; D ambiguous. The CDR3 length is 16 residues. Germline CDR1 reads SNHLY; CDR2 reads FYNNEI. Deletions cut 0 bases from V and 13 bases from J, with 19 bases between. The CDR3 protein is CASSEAPTLAGSPLHF. In DNA form, the CDR3 reads TGTGCCAGCAGTGAAGCTCCCACCCTCGCTGGCAGTCCCCTCCACTTT.

V gene TRBV19 combines with J gene TRBJ2-7; 12 bases fit TRBD2. This CDR3 region has 14 residues. CDR1 and CDR2 from the germline V gene are LNHDA and SQIVND (reference sequence). V lost 6 bases to trimming and J lost 3 bases; unmatched junction nucleotides: 3. Written as DNA, the CDR3 is TGTGCCAGTAGCCCTAGCGGGGGGGGCTACGAGCAGTACTTC. This encodes CASSPSGGGYEQYF.